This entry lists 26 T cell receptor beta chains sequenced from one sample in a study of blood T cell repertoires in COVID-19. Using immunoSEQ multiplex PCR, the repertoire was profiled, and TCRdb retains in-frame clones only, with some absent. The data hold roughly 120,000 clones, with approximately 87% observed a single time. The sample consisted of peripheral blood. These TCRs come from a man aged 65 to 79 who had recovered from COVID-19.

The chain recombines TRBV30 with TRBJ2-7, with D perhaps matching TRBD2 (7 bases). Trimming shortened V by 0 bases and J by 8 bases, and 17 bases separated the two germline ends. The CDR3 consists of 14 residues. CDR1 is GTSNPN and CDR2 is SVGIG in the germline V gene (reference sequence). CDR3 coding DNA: TGTGCCTGGAGTGTGGGGGCGGGAGTCGGAAAGCAGTACTTC. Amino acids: CAWSVGAGVGKQYF.

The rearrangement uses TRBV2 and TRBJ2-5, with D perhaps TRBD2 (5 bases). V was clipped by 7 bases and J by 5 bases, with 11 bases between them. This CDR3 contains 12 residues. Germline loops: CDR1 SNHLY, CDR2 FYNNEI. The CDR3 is CASISRGETQYF. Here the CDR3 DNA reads TGTGCCAGCATCTCCCGCGGGGAGACCCAGTACTTC.

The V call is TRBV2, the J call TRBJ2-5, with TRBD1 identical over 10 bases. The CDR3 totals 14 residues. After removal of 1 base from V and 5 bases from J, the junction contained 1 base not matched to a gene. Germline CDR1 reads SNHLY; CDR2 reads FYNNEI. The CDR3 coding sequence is TGTGCCAGCAGTGAAGGGGGACAGGGGGAGACCCAGTACTTC. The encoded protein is CASSEGGQGETQYF.

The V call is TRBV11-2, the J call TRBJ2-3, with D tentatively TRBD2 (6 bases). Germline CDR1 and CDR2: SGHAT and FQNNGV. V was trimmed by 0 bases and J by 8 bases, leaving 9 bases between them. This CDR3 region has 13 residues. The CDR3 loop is CASSLEAGSTQYF. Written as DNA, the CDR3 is TGTGCCAGCAGCTTAGAGGCGGGGAGTACGCAGTATTTT.

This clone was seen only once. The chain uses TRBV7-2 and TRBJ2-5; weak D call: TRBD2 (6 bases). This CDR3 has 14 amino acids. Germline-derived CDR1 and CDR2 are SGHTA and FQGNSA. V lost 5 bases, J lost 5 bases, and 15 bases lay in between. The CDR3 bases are TGTGCCAGCAGCCCCCCGACTAGAAGGGAGACCCAGTACTTC. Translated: CASSPPTRRETQYF.

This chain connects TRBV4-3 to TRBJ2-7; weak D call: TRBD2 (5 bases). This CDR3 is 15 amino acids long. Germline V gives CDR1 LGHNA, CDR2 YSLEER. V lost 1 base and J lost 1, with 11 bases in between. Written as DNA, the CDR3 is TGCGCCAGCAGCCAAGCCCCGGGATTATCCTACGAGCAGTACTTC. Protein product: CASSQAPGLSYEQYF.

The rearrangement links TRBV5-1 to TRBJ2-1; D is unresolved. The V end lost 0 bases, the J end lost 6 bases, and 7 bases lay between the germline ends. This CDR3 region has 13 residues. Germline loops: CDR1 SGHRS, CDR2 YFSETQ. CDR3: CASSLAVSNEQFF. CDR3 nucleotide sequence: TGCGCCAGCAGCTTGGCTGTTTCCAATGAGCAGTTCTTC.

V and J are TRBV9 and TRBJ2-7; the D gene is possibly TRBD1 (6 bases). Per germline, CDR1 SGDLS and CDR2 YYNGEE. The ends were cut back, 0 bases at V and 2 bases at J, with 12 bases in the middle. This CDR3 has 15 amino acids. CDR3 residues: CASSVGGPETYEQYF. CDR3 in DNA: TGTGCCAGCAGCGTAGGGGGGCCCGAAACCTACGAGCAGTACTTC. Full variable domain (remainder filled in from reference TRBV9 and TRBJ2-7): DSGVTQTPKHLITATGQRVTLRCSPRSGDLSVYWYQQSLDQGLQFLIQYYNGEERAKGNILERFSAQQFPDLHSELNLSSLELGDSALYFCASSVGGPETYEQYFGPGTRLTVT.

In DNA form, the CDR3 reads TGTGCCAGCAGGATGACAGGGGAGGAGGCTCAGCCCCAGCATTTT. It yields the protein CASRMTGEEAQPQHF. This sequence joins TRBV6-6 and TRBJ1-5; TRBD1 matches at 8 bases. The J segment lost 6 bases and the V segment lost 6 bases, leaving 10 bases of the junction unmatched. Germline assignment: CDR1 MNHNY and CDR2 SVGAGI (reference sequence). This CDR3 contains 15 residues.

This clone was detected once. DNA for the CDR3: TGTGCCAGCTCACCCCTGACTAGCGGGGGTCAGCAGTTCTTC. Its translation is CASSPLTSGGQQFF. V usage is TRBV18 and J usage is TRBJ2-1, with 12 bases fitting TRBD2. Germline loops: CDR1 KGHSH, CDR2 LQKENI. V gave up 3 bases and J gave up 11 bases; unmatched junction bases: 5. The CDR3 contains 14 residues.

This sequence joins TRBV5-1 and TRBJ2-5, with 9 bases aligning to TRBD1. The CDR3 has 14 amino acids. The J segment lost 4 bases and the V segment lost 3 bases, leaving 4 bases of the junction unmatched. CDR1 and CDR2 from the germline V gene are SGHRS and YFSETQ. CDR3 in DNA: TGCGCCAGCAGCTACTTACAGGGGGCAGAGACCCAGTACTTC. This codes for CASSYLQGAETQYF.

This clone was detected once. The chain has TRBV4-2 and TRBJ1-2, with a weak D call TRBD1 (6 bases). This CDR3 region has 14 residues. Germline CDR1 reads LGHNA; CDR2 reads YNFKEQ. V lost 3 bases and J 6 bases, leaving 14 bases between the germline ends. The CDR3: CASSQAATGDGYTF. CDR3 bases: TGTGCCAGCAGCCAGGCCGCGACAGGAGATGGCTACACCTTC.

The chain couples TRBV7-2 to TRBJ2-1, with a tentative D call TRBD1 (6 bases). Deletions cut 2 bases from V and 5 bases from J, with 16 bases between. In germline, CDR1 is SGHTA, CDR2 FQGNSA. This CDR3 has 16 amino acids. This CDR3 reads CASSLLQGEQNNEQFF. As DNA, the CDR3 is TGTGCCAGCAGCTTACTACAGGGCGAACAGAACAATGAGCAGTTCTTC.

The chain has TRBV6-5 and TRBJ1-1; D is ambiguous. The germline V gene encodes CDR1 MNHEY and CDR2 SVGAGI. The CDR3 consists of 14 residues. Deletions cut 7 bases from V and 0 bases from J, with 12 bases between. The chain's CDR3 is CASNYGLMNTEAFF. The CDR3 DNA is TGTGCCAGCAACTATGGACTGATGAACACTGAAGCTTTCTTT.

CDR3 sequence (DNA): TGTGCCAGCAGCGTAGTCGGGACAGGGGTGGAAAAACTGTTTTTT. Its translation is CASSVVGTGVEKLFF. This chain links TRBV9 with TRBJ1-4; 10 bases align to TRBD1. With 0 bases clipped from V and 8 bases from J, the junction kept 4 bases outside the gene matches. The CDR3 is 15 residues long. CDR1 and CDR2 (germline): SGDLS, YYNGEE.

CDR3 in DNA: TGTGCCAGCAGCCCAGTAAGCCGAACTCTCTCCTACGAGCAGTACTTC. Encoded protein: CASSPVSRTLSYEQYF. The chain employs TRBV6-2 or TRBV6-3 and TRBJ2-7; D uncertain. The CDR3 covers 16 residues. The V and J ends lost 6 bases and 0 bases respectively, with 18 bases between them. The germline gives CDR1 MNHEY, CDR2 SVGEGT.

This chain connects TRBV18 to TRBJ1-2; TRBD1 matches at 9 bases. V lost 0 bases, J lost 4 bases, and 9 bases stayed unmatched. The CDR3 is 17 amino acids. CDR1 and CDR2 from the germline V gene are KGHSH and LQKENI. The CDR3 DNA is TGTGCCAGCTCACCACCTATTAGGGGACAGGGCCGCTATGGCTACACCTTC. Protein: CASSPPIRGQGRYGYTF.

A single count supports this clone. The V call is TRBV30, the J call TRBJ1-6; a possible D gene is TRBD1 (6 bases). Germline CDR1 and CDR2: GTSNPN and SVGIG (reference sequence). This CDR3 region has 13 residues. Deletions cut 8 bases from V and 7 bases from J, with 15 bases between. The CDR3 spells CAVPGHLNSPLHF. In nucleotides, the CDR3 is TGTGCCGTACCGGGACACCTAAATTCACCCCTCCACTTT.

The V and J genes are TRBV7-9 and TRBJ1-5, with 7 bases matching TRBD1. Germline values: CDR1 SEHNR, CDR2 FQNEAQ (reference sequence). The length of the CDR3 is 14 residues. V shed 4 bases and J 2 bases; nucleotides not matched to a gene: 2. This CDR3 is CASSSGQGNQPQHF. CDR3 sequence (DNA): TGTGCCAGCAGCTCCGGACAGGGCAATCAGCCCCAGCATTTT.

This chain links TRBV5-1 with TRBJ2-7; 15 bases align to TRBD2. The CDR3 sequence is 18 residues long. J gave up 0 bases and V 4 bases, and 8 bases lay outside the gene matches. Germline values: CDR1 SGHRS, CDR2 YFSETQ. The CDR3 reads CASSRGLAGGLSSYEQYF. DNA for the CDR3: TGCGCCAGCAGCCGGGGACTAGCGGGAGGCCTCTCCTCCTACGAGCAGTACTTC.

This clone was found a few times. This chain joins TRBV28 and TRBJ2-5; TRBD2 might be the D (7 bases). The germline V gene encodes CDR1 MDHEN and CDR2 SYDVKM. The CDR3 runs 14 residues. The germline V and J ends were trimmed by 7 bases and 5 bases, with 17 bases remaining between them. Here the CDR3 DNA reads TGTGCCAGCACCCTGGGGGGGGCGTGGGAGACCCAGTACTTC. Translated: CASTLGGAWETQYF.

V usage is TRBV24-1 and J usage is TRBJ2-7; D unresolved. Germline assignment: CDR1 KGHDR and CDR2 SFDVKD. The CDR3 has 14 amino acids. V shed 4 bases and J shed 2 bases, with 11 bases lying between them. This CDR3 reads CATSDPRRAYEQYF. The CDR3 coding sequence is TGTGCCACCAGTGACCCAAGAAGAGCCTACGAGCAGTACTTC.

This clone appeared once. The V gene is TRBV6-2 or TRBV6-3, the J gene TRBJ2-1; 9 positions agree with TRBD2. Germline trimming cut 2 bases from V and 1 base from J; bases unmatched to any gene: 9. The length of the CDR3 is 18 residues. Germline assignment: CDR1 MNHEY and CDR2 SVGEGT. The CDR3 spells CASSYRTSETLSYNEQFF. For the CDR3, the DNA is TGTGCCAGCAGTTACAGGACTAGCGAGACCTTATCCTACAATGAGCAGTTCTTC.

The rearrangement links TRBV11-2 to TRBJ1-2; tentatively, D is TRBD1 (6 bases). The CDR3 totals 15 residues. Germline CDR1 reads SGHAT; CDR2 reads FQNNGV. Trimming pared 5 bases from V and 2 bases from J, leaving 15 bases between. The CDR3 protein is CASSPDPGANYGYTF. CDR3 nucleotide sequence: TGTGCCAGCAGCCCAGACCCAGGGGCCAACTATGGCTACACCTTC.

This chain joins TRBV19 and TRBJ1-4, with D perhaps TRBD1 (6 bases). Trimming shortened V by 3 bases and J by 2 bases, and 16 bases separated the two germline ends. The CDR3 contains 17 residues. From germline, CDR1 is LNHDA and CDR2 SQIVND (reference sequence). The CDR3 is CASSILGGRGTNEKLFF. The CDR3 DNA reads TGTGCCAGTAGTATTTTGGGCGGAAGGGGGACTAATGAAAAACTGTTTTTT.

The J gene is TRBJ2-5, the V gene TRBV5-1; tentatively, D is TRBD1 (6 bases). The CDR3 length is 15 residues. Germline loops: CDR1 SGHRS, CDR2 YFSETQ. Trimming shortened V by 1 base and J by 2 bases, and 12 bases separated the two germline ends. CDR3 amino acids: CASSLPWGRQETQYF. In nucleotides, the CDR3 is TGCGCCAGCAGCTTGCCCTGGGGGCGGCAAGAGACCCAGTACTTC.